A single sample gave rise to the 12 T cell receptor beta chains below, sequenced in a study of T cell changes during pregnancy in multiple sclerosis. Here immunoSEQ multiplex PCR was the method, and the copy in TCRdb shows in-frame clones only, minus some. The sample consists of about 73,000 clones, 80% to 95% of them appearing once. Sequences were derived from peripheral blood, sampled in the third trimester of pregnancy. The receptors here all came from a female donor in good health, enrolled as a control in a pregnancy study.

This clone was observed once. The chain carries TRBV19 and TRBJ2-3, with a weak D call TRBD2 (6 bases). The CDR3 length is 13 residues. Per germline, CDR1 LNHDA and CDR2 SQIVND (reference sequence). Deletions cut 5 bases from V and 4 bases from J, with 10 bases between. The CDR3 nucleotides are TGTGCCAGTAGTTTGGGGGGTGCAGATACGCAGTATTTT. This gives the protein CASSLGGADTQYF.

The chain couples TRBV18 to TRBJ1-2; D is unclear. V was trimmed by 3 bases and J by 3 bases, leaving 20 bases between them. This CDR3 has 17 residues. The germline gives CDR1 KGHSH, CDR2 LQKENI. The CDR3 is CASSPGLFLKKDYGYTF. The DNA for the CDR3 is TGTGCCAGCTCACCTGGACTGTTTCTCAAAAAGGACTATGGCTACACCTTC.

This clone was seen once. This chain connects TRBV18 to TRBJ2-2; no firm D call. The CDR3 has 16 amino acids. The germline CDR1 and CDR2 sequences are KGHSH and LQKENI. V was shortened by 3 bases and J by 4 bases, with 15 bases between the two germline ends. This chain's CDR3 is CASSPFETFSTGELFF. The CDR3 DNA sequence: TGTGCCAGCTCACCTTTTGAGACATTCTCCACCGGGGAGCTGTTTTTT.

This chain uses TRBV25-1 with TRBJ2-7; maybe TRBD1 (6 bases). Germline V CDR1 and CDR2: MGHDK, SYGVNS. Between the trimmed V and J ends, which lost 6 bases and 3 bases, there was a span of 6 bases. The CDR3 consists of 11 residues. The CDR3 DNA reads TGTGCCAGCAGGGACAGCTACGAGCAGTACTTC. It encodes CASRDSYEQYF.

DNA for the CDR3: TGTGCCAGCAGTGACGGGGGGCGCGCGGAGAACACCGGGGAGCTGTTTTTT. As protein: CASSDGGRAENTGELFF. The chain links TRBV27 to TRBJ2-2; D may be TRBD2 (7 bases). Germline CDR1 and CDR2: MNHEY and SMNVEV (reference sequence). This CDR3 contains 17 residues. Deletions cut 5 bases from V and 1 base from J, with 17 bases between.

The DNA for the CDR3 is TGTGCCAGCAGCCTCGGGTATGGGTCCTACGAGCAGTACTTC. Translated: CASSLGYGSYEQYF. V usage is TRBV5-4 and J usage is TRBJ2-7, with unresolved D. Deletions cut 4 bases from V and 1 base from J, with 12 bases between. Looked up from germline, CDR1 is SGHNT and CDR2 is YYREEE (reference sequence). This CDR3 contains 14 residues. Based on the CDR3 plus reference TRBV5-4 and TRBJ2-7, the full variable domain is ETGVTQSPTHLIKTRGQQVTLRCSSQSGHNTVSWYQQALGQGPQFIFQYYREEENGRGNFPPRFSGLQFPNYSSELNVNALELDDSALYLCASSLGYGSYEQYFGPGTRLTVT.

The rearrangement joins TRBV29-1 to TRBJ2-5; possible D gene TRBD2, 5 bases. Germline V gene sequence: CDR1 SQVTM, CDR2 ANQGSEA. V lost 7 bases and J lost 0, with 15 bases in between. The CDR3 spans 14 residues. CDR3 region: CSASGSGYQETQYF. In DNA form, the CDR3 reads TGCAGCGCCTCGGGGTCGGGGTACCAAGAGACCCAGTACTTC.

In this sample, this clone turned up a few times. V gene TRBV7-8 combines with J gene TRBJ1-3; 9 bases map to TRBD1. Losses at the gene ends were 2 bases for V and 2 bases for J; bases not matched to a gene: 7. Germline lookup yields CDR1 SGHVS and CDR2 FQNEAQ. The CDR3 is made up of 17 amino acids. In DNA, the CDR3 is TGTGCCAGCAGCTTACTCTATGGACAGGGGACTGGAAACACCATATATTTT. Translation gives CASSLLYGQGTGNTIYF. The full variable domain, its missing parts supplied by reference TRBV7-8 and TRBJ1-3, is GAGVSQSPRYKVAKRGQDVALRCDPISGHVSLFWYQQALGQGPEFLTYFQNEAQLDKSGLPSDRFFAERPEGSVSTLKIQRTQQEDSAVYLCASSLLYGQGTGNTIYFGEGSWLTVV.

This clone has more than one count but fewer than ten. The chain couples TRBV7-9 to TRBJ1-3, with a weak D call TRBD1 (5 bases). Germline-derived CDR1 and CDR2 are SEHNR and FQNEAQ (reference sequence). V was pared by 4 bases and J by 4 bases, with 14 bases between. The CDR3 covers 15 residues. CDR3 nucleotides: TGTGCCAGCAGCTCCCCCAGGGTCTCCGGAAACACCATATATTTT. Protein sequence: CASSSPRVSGNTIYF.

The chain has TRBV6-5 and TRBJ2-5; 8 nucleotides align to TRBD2. The J call may be mistaken, given a closer DNA end match to TRBJ2-7. CDR1 and CDR2 from the germline V gene are MNHEY and SVGAGI. The CDR3 is made up of 13 amino acids. CDR3 loop: CASSLAGKYEQYF. CDR3 bases: TGTGCCAGCAGCTTAGCGGGAAAATACGAGCAGTACTTC.

The rearrangement joins TRBV28 to TRBJ2-7; 9 bases map to TRBD2. There are 15 residues in the CDR3. The junction had 5 bases not matched to a gene; V was cut back by 4 bases and J by 1 base. Germline V gene data show CDR1 as MDHEN and CDR2 as SYDVKM. DNA for the CDR3: TGTGCCAGCAGTTCGCCTAGCGGGGTGTCCTACGAGCAGTACTTC. Translation: CASSSPSGVSYEQYF.

The rearrangement joins TRBV28 to TRBJ1-5, with D perhaps TRBD1 (5 bases). Looked up from germline, CDR1 is MDHEN and CDR2 is SYDVKM. The CDR3 is 14 amino acids. Trimming left V 8 bases short and J 3 bases short, with 14 bases between. CDR3 in DNA: TGTGCCAGCGTACCGGACAAGACCAATCAGCCCCAGCATTTT. It encodes CASVPDKTNQPQHF.